These 25 T cell receptor beta chains were all obtained from the same sample, sequenced in a study of cytotoxic CD8 clonotypes in ibrutinib-treated CLL. Clones were read by immunoSEQ multiplex PCR, and TCRdb kept only the in-frame ones, dropping some. The sample has roughly 160,000 clones; roughly 86% are singletons. The input for sequencing was PBMCs, taken after 12 months of ibrutinib treatment. The receptor source for this set is a human donor with chronic lymphocytic leukemia.

The rearrangement joins TRBV28 to TRBJ2-2, with TRBD1 matching over 9 bases. The CDR3 loop spans 16 amino acids. J was trimmed by 4 bases and V by 7 bases; bases with no gene match: 10. Germline V lookup: CDR1 MDHEN, CDR2 SYDVKM. The CDR3 DNA is TGTGCCAGCATGGGGCCGGACAGGGGTAGCACCGGGGAGCTGTTTTTT. Protein sequence: CASMGPDRGSTGELFF. Drawing the rest from reference TRBV28 and TRBJ2-2, the complete variable domain is DVKVTQSSRYLVKRTGEKVFLECVQDMDHENMFWYRQDPGLGLRLIYFSYDVKMKEKGDIPEGYSVSREKKERFSLILESASTNQTSMYLCASMGPDRGSTGELFFGEGSRLTVL.

This chain links TRBV7-2 with TRBJ1-2; 8 bases fit TRBD1. This CDR3 contains 15 residues. Germline lookup yields CDR1 SGHTA and CDR2 FQGNSA. The J segment lost 1 base and the V segment lost 1 base, leaving 2 bases of the junction unmatched. The CDR3 loop is CASSLGTGSNYGYTF. CDR3 in DNA: TGTGCCAGCAGCTTAGGGACAGGGAGTAACTATGGCTACACCTTC.

The V and J genes are TRBV23-1 and TRBJ2-1; D may be TRBD2 (5 bases). TRBV23-1 is annotated as an ORF whose role is uncertain. The CDR3 is 15 amino acids. Trimming pared 4 bases from V and 2 bases from J, leaving 12 bases between. The CDR3 DNA sequence: TGCGCCAGCAGTCTACCCGGGGTACCCTACAATGAGCAGTTCTTC. It specifies CASSLPGVPYNEQFF.

V is TRBV7-2 and J is TRBJ1-2, with 9 bases aligning to TRBD1. Germline V gene data show CDR1 as SGHTA and CDR2 as FQGNSA. This CDR3 has 14 residues. The V segment lost 5 bases and the J segment 7 bases; nucleotides outside the gene matches: 8. The CDR3 sequence is CASSADRGNFGYTF. For the CDR3, the DNA is TGTGCCAGCAGCGCCGACAGGGGGAATTTTGGCTACACCTTC.

The J gene is TRBJ2-7, the V gene TRBV19, with D possibly matching TRBD2 (7 bases). Between the trimmed V and J ends, which lost 5 bases and 6 bases, there was a span of 20 bases. CDR3 length equals 15 residues. Germline V CDR1 and CDR2: LNHDA, SQIVND (reference sequence). The CDR3 sequence is CASSFEGGLNREQYF. The CDR3 DNA reads as TGTGCCAGTAGTTTTGAGGGGGGGCTTAATCGCGAGCAGTACTTC. The full variable domain, with the rest looked up from reference TRBV19 and TRBJ2-7, is DGGITQSPKYLFRKEGQNVTLSCEQNLNHDAMYWYRQDPGQGLRLIYYSQIVNDFQKGDIAEGYSVSREKKESFPLTVTSAQKNPTAFYLCASSFEGGLNREQYFGPGTRLTVT.

The V and J genes are TRBV6-5 and TRBJ1-5; a possible D gene is TRBD1 (5 bases). The germline V gene encodes CDR1 MNHEY and CDR2 SVGAGI. There are 12 residues in the CDR3. V was pared by 5 bases and J by 9 bases, with 11 bases between. The CDR3 sequence: CASSQGYGPQHF. CDR3 nucleotide sequence: TGTGCCAGCAGTCAGGGTTACGGGCCCCAGCATTTT.

The J gene is TRBJ2-3, the V gene TRBV5-6, with 9 bases lining up with TRBD2. This CDR3 has 15 amino acids. CDR1 and CDR2 from the germline V gene are SGHDT and YYEEEE. The ends lost 3 bases at V and 5 bases at J; junction bases unmatched: 7. For the CDR3, the DNA is TGTGCCAGCAGCTCCCGCGGGGGGGCCAAAGATACGCAGTATTTT. Its translation: CASSSRGGAKDTQYF.

The V gene is TRBV5-5, the J gene TRBJ1-5; maybe TRBD1 (5 bases). Germline CDR1 SGHKS, CDR2 YYEKEE (reference sequence). V gave up 3 bases and J gave up 3 bases, with 13 bases separating them. The CDR3 loop spans 15 amino acids. CDR3 amino acids: CASSWGTGNNQPQHF. CDR3 nucleotides: TGTGCCAGCAGCTGGGGAACAGGCAACAATCAGCCCCAGCATTTT.

The gene calls are TRBV5-6 and TRBJ1-3; TRBD1 is a possible D gene (6 bases). V was shortened by 4 bases and J by 0 bases, with 14 bases between the two germline ends. Germline V CDR1 and CDR2: SGHDT, YYEEEE. CDR3 length equals 16 residues. For the CDR3, the DNA is TGTGCCAGCAGCCTAGGACAGAGAAGCTCTGGAAACACCATATATTTT. Protein sequence: CASSLGQRSSGNTIYF. The variable domain in full, completed from reference TRBV5-6 and TRBJ1-3, reads DAGVTQSPTHLIKTRGQQVTLRCSPKSGHDTVSWYQQALGQGPQFIFQYYEEEERQRGNFPDRFSGHQFPNYSSELNVNALLLGDSALYLCASSLGQRSSGNTIYFGEGSWLTVV.

The chain carries TRBV5-6 and TRBJ2-5, with TRBD2 matching 11 bases. Germline CDR1 and CDR2: SGHDT and YYEEEE. The V segment lost 4 bases and the J segment 0 bases; nucleotides outside the gene matches: 5. The CDR3 extends over 16 amino acids. The CDR3 DNA reads TGTGCCAGCAGCCTTCGGACTAGCGGGTACCAAGAGACCCAGTACTTC. Translation gives CASSLRTSGYQETQYF.

The sample holds one count of this clone. In nucleotides, the CDR3 is TGCGCCAGCAGCTCCTCTAACTATGGCTACACCTTC. Translating it yields CASSSSNYGYTF. The chain employs TRBV5-1 and TRBJ1-2, with D hard to call. V shed 3 bases and J shed 0 bases, with 3 bases lying between them. Germline CDR1 reads SGHRS; CDR2 reads YFSETQ. CDR3 length equals 12 residues.

The rearrangement uses TRBV5-1 and TRBJ2-2, with 8 bases identical to TRBD2. The trim removed 4 bases at V and 5 bases at J, leaving 7 bases unmatched. The CDR3 length is 15 residues. Germline V lookup: CDR1 SGHRS, CDR2 YFSETQ. The CDR3 loop is CASSALTSGTGELFF. The DNA of the CDR3 is TGCGCCAGCAGCGCCCTAACTAGCGGAACCGGGGAGCTGTTTTTT.

This clone is categorized as medium-sized (0.01 to 0.1%). Other DNA sequences within the sample encode an identical CDR3. This chain connects TRBV18 to TRBJ2-2; D gene unclear. V lost 3 bases, J lost 8 bases, and 4 bases lay in between. The germline V gene encodes CDR1 KGHSH and CDR2 LQKENI. The CDR3 is 11 residues long. The CDR3 coding sequence is TGTGCCAGCTCACCCCCAGGGGAGCTGTTTTTT. Amino acids: CASSPPGELFF.

The CDR3 here is CASSPFGQPQHF. The CDR3 DNA is TGTGCCAGCAGCCCCTTTGGTCAGCCCCAGCATTTT. The chain uses TRBV7-2 and TRBJ1-5, with unresolved D. Germline values: CDR1 SGHTA, CDR2 FQGNSA. V was shortened by 5 bases and J by 6 bases, with 8 bases between the two germline ends. The CDR3 sequence is 12 residues long. The whole variable domain, remainder taken from reference TRBV7-2 and TRBJ1-5, is GAGVSQSPSNKVTEKGKDVELRCDPISGHTALYWYRQSLGQGLEFLIYFQGNSAPDKSGLPSDRFSAERTGGSVSTLTIQRTQQEDSAVYLCASSPFGQPQHFGDGTRLSIL.

J is TRBJ2-2 and V is TRBV6-6; TRBD1 is a possible D gene (5 bases). The CDR3 runs to 14 residues. V was shortened by 6 bases and J by 1 base, with 9 bases between the two germline ends. The germline V gene encodes CDR1 MNHNY and CDR2 SVGAGI (reference sequence). Here the CDR3 reads CASRTVMNTGELFF. CDR3 nucleotide sequence: TGTGCCAGCAGGACAGTGATGAACACCGGGGAGCTGTTTTTT.

The chain recombines TRBV6-5 with TRBJ2-2; the match to TRBD1 covers 7 bases. This CDR3 region has 14 residues. Germline V CDR1 and CDR2: MNHEY, SVGAGI. J gave up 6 bases and V 10 bases, and 11 bases lay outside the gene matches. CDR3 in amino acids: CATTGAGASGELFF. The CDR3 nucleotides read TGTGCCACCACAGGGGCAGGCGCGTCCGGGGAGCTGTTTTTT.

The V gene is TRBV6-9, the J gene TRBJ1-5, with D perhaps matching TRBD1 (5 bases). The CDR3 totals 13 residues. V lost 8 bases to trimming and J lost 1 base, with 9 bases between them. Germline loops: CDR1 MNHGY, CDR2 SVAAGI. The CDR3 loop is CASGGNSNQPQHF. The CDR3 region has the DNA TGTGCCAGCGGGGGAAACAGCAATCAGCCCCAGCATTTT.

The chain is built from TRBV18 and TRBJ1-1; D unresolved. CDR1 KGHSH and CDR2 LQKENI come from the germline V gene. Trimming pared 2 bases from V and 5 bases from J, leaving 15 bases between. The CDR3 runs to 15 residues. This chain's CDR3 is CASSPSGGGGTEAFF. The DNA of the CDR3 is TGTGCCAGCTCACCATCTGGAGGTGGTGGAACTGAAGCTTTCTTT.

The rearrangement joins TRBV7-2 to TRBJ2-7; a weak D match, TRBD2 (5 bases). CDR3 length equals 14 residues. Deletions cut 5 bases from V and 1 base from J, with 12 bases between. Germline CDR1 is SGHTA and CDR2 is FQGNSA. The CDR3 loop is CASSPMDWSYEQYF. The CDR3 bases are TGTGCCAGCAGCCCGATGGACTGGTCCTACGAGCAGTACTTC.

The CDR3 protein is CASSPFEAGAHNEQFF. The CDR3 region has the DNA TGTGCCAGCTCACCATTTGAGGCGGGAGCCCACAATGAGCAGTTCTTC. This rearrangement joins TRBV18 to TRBJ2-1, with TRBD2 matching over 7 bases. The V gene end was trimmed by 2 bases and the J gene end by 5 bases; junction bases not matched to a gene: 9. The V gene's germline CDR1 is KGHSH and CDR2 LQKENI. The CDR3 has 16 amino acids. The full variable domain, in which reference TRBV18 and TRBJ2-1 provide the parts outside the CDR3, is NAGVMQNPRHLVRRRGQEARLRCSPMKGHSHVYWYRQLPEEGLKFMVYLQKENIIDESGMPKERFSAEFPKEGPSILRIQQVVRGDSAAYFCASSPFEAGAHNEQFFGPGTRLTVL.

A note on this clone: Relative to the germline gene, one junction end is altered; a read error may explain this. The V gene is TRBV7-2, the J gene TRBJ1-1, with a tentative D call TRBD1 (5 bases). CDR3 length equals 15 residues. Per germline, CDR1 SGHTA and CDR2 FQGNSA. The chain's CDR3 is CASTLIGGSITEAFF. Here the CDR3 DNA reads TGTGCCAGCACCTTAATTGGGGGTTCTATCACTGAAGCTTTCTTT.

The chain links TRBV7-2 to TRBJ2-7, with 10 bases that match TRBD2. The trim removed 6 bases at V and 3 bases at J, leaving 8 bases unmatched. Germline V gene sequence: CDR1 SGHTA, CDR2 FQGNSA. The CDR3 spans 15 residues. The CDR3 protein is CASRRKLAGGYEQYF. The DNA of the CDR3 is TGTGCCAGCAGGCGTAAGTTAGCGGGAGGCTACGAGCAGTACTTC.

The CDR3 coding sequence is TGTGCCAGCAGCTTGATACAGAGGCGGTCAGAGACCCAGTACTTC. It translates to CASSLIQRRSETQYF. The V call is TRBV5-6, the J call TRBJ2-5; D is uncertain. The CDR3 extends over 15 amino acids. V lost 1 base, J lost 4 bases, and 14 bases lay in between. CDR1 is SGHDT, CDR2 YYEEEE, per germline.

To note about this clone: Germline and junction disagree at one end, which may indicate a read error. The CDR3: CASSQAWSNGYGYTF. The CDR3 nucleotides read TGCGCCAGCAGTCAAGCGTGGAGCAACGGCTATGGCTACACCTTC. The chain recombines TRBV4-3 with TRBJ1-2; no clear D gene. This CDR3 region has 15 residues. Germline CDR1 reads LGHNA; CDR2 reads YSLEER.

The genes are TRBV9 and TRBJ2-3; the match to TRBD1 covers 9 bases. The CDR3 consists of 15 residues. Germline values: CDR1 SGDLS, CDR2 YYNGEE. V lost 4 bases and J lost 7; bases outside the gene matches: 10. The CDR3 sequence: CASSLTGGEGNTQYF. The DNA of the CDR3 is TGTGCCAGCAGCCTAACAGGGGGCGAGGGGAATACGCAGTATTTT. Together with reference TRBV9 and TRBJ2-3, the CDR3 gives the full variable domain: DSGVTQTPKHLITATGQRVTLRCSPRSGDLSVYWYQQSLDQGLQFLIQYYNGEERAKGNILERFSAQQFPDLHSELNLSSLELGDSALYFCASSLTGGEGNTQYFGPGTRLTVL.